These 14 T cell receptor beta chains share one sample of origin, sequenced in a study of T cell responses to AZD1222 COVID-19 vaccine. Produced via immunoSEQ multiplex PCR; TCRdb's table is partial and in-frame only. In the table there are 140,000 or so clones, 88% of which are singletons. Sequenced material: peripheral blood, taken 28 days after the second AZD1222 dose. All receptors derive from an adult who received the AZD1222 COVID-19 vaccine.

The chain joins TRBV2 to TRBJ1-3, with D unresolved. Trimming left V 1 base short and J 0 bases short, with 7 bases between. Germline CDR1 and CDR2: SNHLY and FYNNEI. The CDR3 is 15 amino acids. DNA of the CDR3: TGTGCCAGCAGTGAAGGGCCCAGCTCTGGAAACACCATATATTTT. Translating gives CASSEGPSSGNTIYF. Variable domain in full (rest from reference TRBV2 and TRBJ1-3): EPEVTQTPSHQVTQMGQEVILRCVPISNHLYFYWYRQILGQKVEFLVSFYNNEISEKSEIFDDQFSVERPDGSNFTLKIRSTKLEDSAMYFCASSEGPSSGNTIYFGEGSWLTVV.

The chain combines TRBV11-2 with TRBJ2-7; tentatively, D is TRBD1 (6 bases). The CDR3 runs 15 residues. Trimming left V 2 bases short and J 2 bases short, with 13 bases between. Germline lookup yields CDR1 SGHAT and CDR2 FQNNGV. CDR3 nucleotides: TGTGCCAGCAGCTTAAGCAGGGGTGATACCTACGAGCAGTACTTC. Amino acid sequence: CASSLSRGDTYEQYF.

This chain connects TRBV6-5 to TRBJ1-1; D may be TRBD1 (5 bases). CDR3 length equals 14 residues. Germline V lookup: CDR1 MNHEY, CDR2 SVGAGI. Trimming pared 4 bases from V and 0 bases from J, leaving 9 bases between. The chain's CDR3 is CASSSGSLNTEAFF. The CDR3 DNA follows: TGTGCCAGCAGTTCAGGGAGCTTGAACACTGAAGCTTTCTTT.

This chain connects TRBV27 to TRBJ1-6; no firm D call. V lost 2 bases to trimming and J lost 14 bases, with 10 bases between them. CDR3 length: 12 residues. From germline, CDR1 is MNHEY and CDR2 SMNVEV (reference sequence). Here the CDR3 DNA reads TGTGCCAGCAGTTTAATTGGTGGAACCCTCCACTTT. It is translated as CASSLIGGTLHF.

This clone was seen just once. This chain joins TRBV3-1 (or the pseudogene TRBV3-2) and TRBJ2-3, with D uncertain. Trimming removed 0 bases at V and 1 base at J, with 2 bases between. The CDR3 has 13 residues. In germline, CDR1 is LGHDT, CDR2 YNNKEL (reference sequence). The CDR3: CASSQDGTDTQYF. CDR3 in DNA: TGTGCCAGCAGCCAAGACGGCACAGATACGCAGTATTTT.

This chain uses TRBV19 with TRBJ2-2; TRBD1 agrees at 10 bases. The CDR3 is 18 amino acids. J gave up 2 bases and V 6 bases, and 12 bases lay outside the gene matches. Germline V CDR1 and CDR2: LNHDA, SQIVND (reference sequence). DNA of the CDR3: TGTGCCAGTAGGATTGGACAGGGGGTACCCAGAAACACCGGGGAGCTGTTTTTT. This codes for CASRIGQGVPRNTGELFF.

The CDR3 DNA reads as TGCGCCAGCAGCTTTGGAGGGGGCGGACTTGGAAACACCATATATTTT. Translated, it gives CASSFGGGGLGNTIYF. The chain couples TRBV5-1 to TRBJ1-3; TRBD1 matches 7 bases. The germline gives CDR1 SGHRS, CDR2 YFSETQ. This CDR3 region has 16 residues. J lost 3 bases, V lost 2 bases, and 8 bases had no gene match.

This clone has just one count. Here the CDR3 reads CASSYQGGAVPTGELFF. In DNA, the CDR3 is TGTGCCAGCAGTTACCAGGGTGGAGCGGTGCCCACCGGGGAGCTGTTTTTT. V gene TRBV2 combines with J gene TRBJ2-2, with D perhaps given as TRBD1 or TRBD2 (5 bases each). This CDR3 comprises 17 residues. The V end was cut by 5 bases, the J end by 4 bases, with 20 bases between. Germline values: CDR1 SNHLY, CDR2 FYNNEI. The full variable domain, with the rest looked up from reference TRBV2 and TRBJ2-2, is EPEVTQTPSHQVTQMGQEVILRCVPISNHLYFYWYRQILGQKVEFLVSFYNNEISEKSEIFDDQFSVERPDGSNFTLKIRSTKLEDSAMYFCASSYQGGAVPTGELFFGEGSRLTVL.

This chain uses TRBV13 with TRBJ2-1; no firm D call. Germline-derived CDR1 and CDR2 are PRHDT and FYEKMQ (reference sequence). The ends were cut back, 1 base at V and 1 base at J, with 14 bases in the middle. This CDR3 has 17 residues. This CDR3 is CASSLEPRRSSYNEQFF. The CDR3 bases are TGTGCCAGCAGCTTAGAGCCCCGTAGAAGTTCCTACAATGAGCAGTTCTTC.

V usage is TRBV28 and J usage is TRBJ2-1, with D maybe TRBD1 (6 bases). Trimming took off 1 base at V and 7 bases at J, with 26 bases between the two ends. This CDR3 has 19 residues. Germline CDR1 is MDHEN and CDR2 is SYDVKM. Here the CDR3 DNA reads TGTGCCAGCAGTTTATCCTCCCCCTTCGGGACATCATTGGGGAATGAGCAGTTCTTC. It yields the protein CASSLSSPFGTSLGNEQFF. Full variable domain (rest looked up from reference TRBV28 and TRBJ2-1): DVKVTQSSRYLVKRTGEKVFLECVQDMDHENMFWYRQDPGLGLRLIYFSYDVKMKEKGDIPEGYSVSREKKERFSLILESASTNQTSMYLCASSLSSPFGTSLGNEQFFGPGTRLTVL.

The V and J genes are TRBV7-3 and TRBJ2-7, with 9 bases aligning to TRBD1. Germline assignment: CDR1 SGHTA and CDR2 FQGTGA. V shed 4 bases, J shed 5 bases, and the junction held 9 bases outside the gene matches. CDR3 length equals 15 residues. The CDR3 DNA follows: TGTGCCAGCAGCTCCCAAGGGACAGGGACCCACGAGCAGTACTTC. Translation gives CASSSQGTGTHEQYF.

The chain uses TRBV4-1 and TRBJ2-5; possibly TRBD1 for D (5 bases). The CDR3 loop spans 14 amino acids. V was pared by 1 base and J by 5 bases, with 11 bases between. Germline assignment: CDR1 MGHRA and CDR2 YSYEKL. The CDR3 here is CASSQGGQTETQYF. DNA for the CDR3: TGCGCCAGCAGCCAAGGAGGACAAACGGAGACCCAGTACTTC.

The gene calls are TRBV25-1 and TRBJ2-6, with unresolved D. The CDR3 spans 15 residues. The V and J ends lost 0 bases and 1 base respectively, with 4 bases between them. Germline CDR1 and CDR2: MGHDK and SYGVNS. The CDR3 sequence is CASSEYQSGANVLTF. The CDR3 DNA reads as TGTGCCAGCAGTGAATATCAATCTGGGGCCAACGTCCTGACTTTC.

The chain couples TRBV6-5 to TRBJ2-1; D is unresolved. The V gene's germline CDR1 is MNHEY and CDR2 SVGAGI. Trimming shortened V by 2 bases and J by 3 bases, and 8 bases separated the two germline ends. CDR3 length: 14 amino acids. CDR3 sequence reads: CASSYRPHYNEQFF. The CDR3 DNA is TGTGCCAGCAGTTACCGACCACACTACAATGAGCAGTTCTTC.